Presented here are 30 T cell receptor beta chains from one specimen sequenced in a study of blood T cell repertoires in COVID-19. TCRdb's copy holds only in-frame clones and misses some; the assay was immunoSEQ multiplex PCR. Among around 200,000 clones listed, around nine tenths were seen once. The sample was peripheral blood. The receptors come from a man in his 60s who had recovered from COVID-19.

Here the CDR3 DNA reads TGTGCCAGCAGTTTAAAAGGGGTTAACTATGGCTACACCTTC. It specifies CASSLKGVNYGYTF. V gene TRBV27 combines with J gene TRBJ1-2; weak D call: TRBD1 (5 bases). The CDR3 runs to 14 residues. Germline CDR1 is MNHEY and CDR2 is SMNVEV (reference sequence). Deletions cut 2 bases from V and 1 base from J, with 8 bases between.

The chain carries TRBV11-3 and TRBJ1-4, with 7 bases fitting TRBD1. The CDR3 totals 16 residues. V lost 5 bases and J lost 7; bases outside the gene matches: 13. Germline V gene data show CDR1 as SGHNT and CDR2 as YENEEA. In DNA, the CDR3 is TGTGCCAGCAGCCCTACGACAGGGCGGGCCTGTGAAAAACTGTTTTTT. It translates to CASSPTTGRACEKLFF.

The chain employs TRBV14 and TRBJ2-5; 11 bases are shared with TRBD2. V lost 4 bases and J lost 0; bases outside the gene matches: 13. CDR1 is SGHDN and CDR2 is FVKESK in the germline V gene. The CDR3 contains 19 residues. The DNA for the CDR3 is TGTGCCAGCAGCCCCATTCTAGCGGGGGGACTAAGGTACCAAGAGACCCAGTACTTC. Translating gives CASSPILAGGLRYQETQYF.

The J gene is TRBJ2-3, the V gene TRBV20-1; possibly TRBD1 for D (5 bases). The germline V gene has CDR1 DFQATT and CDR2 SNEGSKA (reference sequence). The V and J ends lost 5 bases and 5 bases respectively, with 20 bases between them. CDR3 length: 15 amino acids. The CDR3 spells CSAGGVGRLGDTQYF. The CDR3 DNA is TGCAGTGCTGGTGGGGTGGGGCGCTTAGGAGATACGCAGTATTTT.

V usage is TRBV7-2 and J usage is TRBJ1-5, with TRBD1 matching 10 bases. This CDR3 spans 15 amino acids. V was clipped by 6 bases and J by 4 bases; unmatched bases: 6. CDR1 is SGHTA and CDR2 is FQGNSA in the germline V gene. The CDR3 bases are TGTGCCAGCAGTTCTGGGACAGGGGCTAATCAGCCCCAGCATTTT. This gives the protein CASSSGTGANQPQHF.

The rearrangement joins TRBV5-1 to TRBJ1-2; 7 positions agree with TRBD1. The CDR3 is made up of 15 amino acids. The J segment lost 4 bases and the V segment lost 5 bases, leaving 11 bases of the junction unmatched. Germline-derived CDR1 and CDR2 are SGHRS and YFSETQ. The CDR3 region has the DNA TGCGCCAGCAGTCAGCAAGGGGGCTTGTCCTATGGCTACACCTTC. Translating it yields CASSQQGGLSYGYTF.

The chain links TRBV11-2 to TRBJ2-5; a possible D gene is TRBD2 (5 bases). Trimming removed 4 bases from V and 5 bases from J, with 20 bases in between. The CDR3 runs 16 residues. From germline, CDR1 is SGHAT and CDR2 FQNNGV. The CDR3 here is CASSYSEDARFETQYF. As DNA, the CDR3 is TGTGCCAGCAGCTATAGCGAGGACGCCCGGTTTGAGACCCAGTACTTC.

V and J are TRBV19 and TRBJ1-6, with TRBD1 as a possible D gene (5 bases). The CDR3 is made up of 15 amino acids. The germline V gene has CDR1 LNHDA and CDR2 SQIVND (reference sequence). The ends were cut back, 4 bases at V and 7 bases at J, with 14 bases in the middle. The DNA of the CDR3 is TGTGCCAGTAGTACCCTTACGGGGGGGAATTCACCCCTCCACTTT. Translating it yields CASSTLTGGNSPLHF.

The CDR3 region is CASSLWPSYEQYF. The CDR3 region has the DNA TGTGCCAGCAGCTTATGGCCGTCCTACGAGCAGTACTTC. This chain links TRBV7-2 with TRBJ2-7; D uncertain. The CDR3 is 13 residues long. CDR1 and CDR2 (germline): SGHTA, FQGNSA. Trimming left V 2 bases short and J 1 base short, with 6 bases between. The variable domain in full, with the rest retrieved from reference TRBV7-2 and TRBJ2-7, is GAGVSQSPSNKVTEKGKDVELRCDPISGHTALYWYRQSLGQGLEFLIYFQGNSAPDKSGLPSDRFSAERTGGSVSTLTIQRTQQEDSAVYLCASSLWPSYEQYFGPGTRLTVT.

V is TRBV12-5 and J is TRBJ1-5; D gene uncertain. Germline V gene data show CDR1 as LGHNT and CDR2 as FRNRAP. The CDR3 runs to 12 residues. V shed 5 bases and J shed 2 bases, with 4 bases lying between them. CDR3 DNA sequence: TGTGCTAGTGGTCAGGGCAATCAGCCCCAGCATTTT. Translation gives CASGQGNQPQHF.

The chain carries TRBV6-2 or TRBV6-3 and TRBJ2-4, with TRBD2 as a possible D gene (5 bases). Trimming shortened V by 6 bases and J by 9 bases, and 9 bases separated the two germline ends. This CDR3 has 11 residues. Germline V CDR1 and CDR2: MNHEY, SVGEGT. The CDR3 nucleotides read TGTGCCAGCAGCCCAGCGGTCATTCAGTACTTC. Translation: CASSPAVIQYF.

The J gene is TRBJ2-3, the V gene TRBV28; perhaps TRBD2 as D (6 bases). Germline V CDR1 and CDR2: MDHEN, SYDVKM. The germline V and J ends were trimmed by 0 bases and 0 bases, with 13 bases remaining between them. This CDR3 contains 17 residues. Written as DNA, the CDR3 is TGTGCCAGCAGTTTATGGGGACTGGCGGCTAGCACAGATACGCAGTATTTT. As protein: CASSLWGLAASTDTQYF.

The chain carries TRBV5-1 and TRBJ2-7; 7 bases are shared with TRBD2. CDR3 length equals 13 residues. Germline trimming cut 7 bases from V and 3 bases from J; bases unmatched to any gene: 7. CDR1 and CDR2 from the germline V gene are SGHRS and YFSETQ. The DNA for the CDR3 is TGCGCCAGCCGGGGGGAGGGCCTCTACGAGCAGTACTTC. Translation: CASRGEGLYEQYF.

V usage is TRBV19 and J usage is TRBJ1-6; no firm D call. From germline, CDR1 is LNHDA and CDR2 SQIVND (reference sequence). V was cut by 7 bases and J by 5 bases, with 15 bases left in between. The CDR3 extends over 15 amino acids. This chain's CDR3 is CASNPERSHNSPLHF. Written as DNA, the CDR3 is TGTGCCAGTAACCCGGAGAGGAGTCATAATTCACCCCTCCACTTT. The full variable domain, with the rest looked up from reference TRBV19 and TRBJ1-6, is DGGITQSPKYLFRKEGQNVTLSCEQNLNHDAMYWYRQDPGQGLRLIYYSQIVNDFQKGDIAEGYSVSREKKESFPLTVTSAQKNPTAFYLCASNPERSHNSPLHFGNGTRLTVT.

This chain links TRBV6-5 with TRBJ1-5; D is perhaps TRBD1 (5 bases). Germline values: CDR1 MNHEY, CDR2 SVGAGI. The V end was cut by 0 bases, the J end by 3 bases, with 9 bases between. The CDR3 totals 15 residues. DNA for the CDR3: TGTGCCAGCAGTTACTCCAGGGATTCCAATCAGCCCCAGCATTTT. Protein sequence: CASSYSRDSNQPQHF.

The CDR3 DNA sequence: TGTGCCAGCAGCCAAGCGTATGGACACGATACGGGCGAGCAGTACTTC. This encodes CASSQAYGHDTGEQYF. The rearrangement uses TRBV3-1 (or the pseudogene TRBV3-2) and TRBJ2-7; the D gene is possibly TRBD1 (5 bases). The CDR3 is made up of 16 amino acids. V was trimmed by 1 base and J by 6 bases, leaving 19 bases between them. Germline assignment: CDR1 LGHDT and CDR2 YNNKEL (reference sequence).

This clone was recorded a few times. The chain is built from TRBV19 and TRBJ1-4; a possible D gene is TRBD1 (5 bases). The V and J ends lost 4 bases and 8 bases respectively, with 14 bases between them. This CDR3 region has 14 residues. Germline V lookup: CDR1 LNHDA, CDR2 SQIVND (reference sequence). The CDR3 loop reads CASSNAGGREKLFF. DNA of the CDR3: TGTGCCAGTAGTAATGCGGGGGGTCGCGAAAAACTGTTTTTT.

The CDR3 DNA is TGTGCCAGCAGCTGGGGACTCGTGAACACCGGGGAGCTGTTTTTT. Residues: CASSWGLVNTGELFF. This chain links TRBV5-4 with TRBJ2-2; a possible D gene is TRBD2 (6 bases). The CDR3 sequence is 15 residues long. Trimming took 3 bases from V and 1 from J, leaving 10 bases between them. The V gene's germline CDR1 is SGHNT and CDR2 YYREEE (reference sequence).

The chain combines TRBV28 with TRBJ2-1; TRBD1 agrees at 10 bases. Germline-derived CDR1 and CDR2 are MDHEN and SYDVKM. The V gene end was trimmed by 3 bases and the J gene end by 6 bases; junction bases not matched to a gene: 8. The CDR3 sequence is 16 residues long. This CDR3 is CASSFDGTGDPNEQFF. The CDR3 DNA follows: TGTGCCAGCAGTTTCGACGGGACAGGGGACCCCAATGAGCAGTTCTTC.

The chain links TRBV19 to TRBJ1-1; D not resolved. The CDR3 has 15 residues. The V end lost 1 base, the J end lost 0 bases, and 9 bases lay between the germline ends. Germline CDR1 reads LNHDA; CDR2 reads SQIVND (reference sequence). The CDR3 reads CASSIVAAMNTEAFF. As DNA, the CDR3 is TGTGCCAGTAGTATAGTAGCCGCTATGAACACTGAAGCTTTCTTT.

V gene TRBV7-9 combines with J gene TRBJ2-2; 9 bases are shared with TRBD2. This CDR3 has 14 amino acids. The junction had 1 base not matched to a gene; V was cut back by 3 bases and J by 5 bases. Germline V gives CDR1 SEHNR, CDR2 FQNEAQ (reference sequence). In nucleotides, the CDR3 is TGTGCCAGCAGCTTTGCGGGGGGGACCGGGGAGCTGTTTTTT. It yields the protein CASSFAGGTGELFF.

The chain links TRBV28 to TRBJ1-4; D might be TRBD1 (5 bases). The germline V gene has CDR1 MDHEN and CDR2 SYDVKM. V lost 5 bases and J lost 3, with 10 bases in between. This CDR3 has 14 amino acids. The CDR3 region has the DNA TGTGCCAGCAGTGGGAGGGGACCTAATGAAAAACTGTTTTTT. It translates to CASSGRGPNEKLFF.

CDR3 protein: CAARDLQVGRLYGYTF. The CDR3 DNA sequence: TGTGCCGCTAGAGACCTACAGGTGGGCAGACTCTATGGCTACACCTTC. The chain links TRBV19 to TRBJ1-2, with a weak D call TRBD1 (5 bases). This CDR3 contains 16 residues. Germline CDR1 reads LNHDA; CDR2 reads SQIVND (reference sequence). Between the trimmed V and J ends, which lost 11 bases and 4 bases, there was a span of 26 bases.

The rearrangement links TRBV4-2 to TRBJ1-6, with a possible D match to TRBD1 (5 bases). The V and J ends lost 0 bases and 0 bases respectively, with 12 bases between them. Germline CDR1 is LGHNA and CDR2 is YNFKEQ. This CDR3 comprises 18 residues. The CDR3 region is CASSQEGGAGSYNSPLHF. Written as DNA, the CDR3 is TGTGCCAGCAGCCAAGAAGGCGGGGCTGGCTCCTATAATTCACCCCTCCACTTT.

The chain employs TRBV20-1 and TRBJ2-5, with D maybe TRBD1 (5 bases). From germline, CDR1 is DFQATT and CDR2 SNEGSKA (reference sequence). V lost 1 base to trimming and J lost 5 bases, with 5 bases between them. The CDR3 extends over 11 amino acids. Here the CDR3 reads CSARAGETQYF. The CDR3 DNA reads as TGCAGTGCTAGAGCAGGGGAGACCCAGTACTTC.

The J gene is TRBJ2-1, the V gene TRBV14; 13 bases align to TRBD2. Germline values: CDR1 SGHDN, CDR2 FVKESK. This CDR3 spans 18 amino acids. V dropped 0 bases and J dropped 6; count of bases not matched to a gene: 8. The DNA of the CDR3 is TGTGCCAGCAGCCAAGATCAACTAGCGGGAGGGTTGAGCAATGAGCAGTTCTTC. This encodes CASSQDQLAGGLSNEQFF.

V is TRBV6-5 and J is TRBJ1-2; D is unresolved. CDR1 and CDR2 (germline): MNHEY, SVGAGI. This CDR3 has 16 residues. Trimming stripped 0 bases from V and 5 bases from J, with 16 bases between. CDR3: CASSYSGRTYFYGYTF. The DNA of the CDR3 is TGTGCCAGCAGTTACTCGGGGAGGACTTACTTTTATGGCTACACCTTC.

The genes are TRBV6-5 and TRBJ2-5, with 11 bases identical to TRBD2. Trimming took 1 base from V and 7 from J; bases not matched to a gene: 2. CDR3 length: 14 residues. Germline CDR1 and CDR2: MNHEY and SVGAGI. The CDR3: CASSYYTSGGTQYF. In nucleotides, the CDR3 is TGTGCCAGCAGTTACTATACTAGCGGGGGGACCCAGTACTTC.

The gene calls are TRBV9 and TRBJ1-6; D unclear. V was pared by 2 bases and J by 8 bases, with 14 bases between. This CDR3 comprises 15 residues. Germline V gene lookup returns CDR1 SGDLS and CDR2 YYNGEE. CDR3 sequence (DNA): TGTGCCAGCAGCGTTAGTAGTCTACGGGATTCACCCCTCCACTTT. It specifies CASSVSSLRDSPLHF.

This chain uses TRBV7-2 with TRBJ2-5, with TRBD1 matching over 9 bases. J was trimmed by 7 bases and V by 6 bases; bases with no gene match: 9. CDR1 SGHTA and CDR2 FQGNSA come from the germline V gene. CDR3 length equals 14 residues. CDR3 residues: CASSLGQGKGTQYF. DNA for the CDR3: TGTGCCAGCAGTTTGGGACAGGGAAAGGGGACCCAGTACTTC.